The 26 T cell receptor beta chains given below trace back to one sample, sequenced in a study of CD8 T cells in ankylosing spondylitis. MiXCR was run by TCRdb on the 5' RACE reads, yielding one entry per CDR3 protein. The table lists about 250,000 distinct CDR3 sequences, 30% to 35% of them singletons, with 4% to 5% in the top ten. The sample comprised blood, either unsorted or a sorted T cell fraction (not recorded which). Source of these receptors: a male donor with ankylosing spondylitis or in good health (not recorded which).

Ten or more counts support this clonotype. The V call is TRBV29-1, the J call TRBJ2-2, with 7 bases identical to TRBD1. CDR1 and CDR2 (germline): SQVTM, ANQGSEA. The CDR3 length is 13 residues. V trimming: 7 bases; J trimming: 1 base; junction bases outside the gene matches: 3. CDR3 in amino acids: CSAGQENTGELFF. For the CDR3, the DNA is TGCAGCGCTGGACAGGAGAACACCGGGGAGCTGTTTTTT.

This chain uses TRBV20-1 with TRBJ2-7; D is undetermined. V dropped 0 bases and J dropped 2 bases, with 17 bases sitting between them. In germline, CDR1 is DFQATT, CDR2 SNEGSKA (reference sequence). This CDR3 is 16 amino acids long. CDR3 sequence reads: CSARDQTAGGTYEQYF. CDR3 DNA sequence: TGCAGTGCTAGAGATCAAACAGCCGGCGGTACCTACGAGCAGTACTTC.

J is TRBJ1-6 and V is TRBV6-1; tentative D call: TRBD1 (5 bases). Germline V gives CDR1 MNHNS, CDR2 SASEGT. Trimming shortened V by 6 bases and J by 14 bases, and 26 bases separated the two germline ends. The CDR3 is 16 amino acids. CDR3 bases: TGTGCCAGCAGACGCGAACCGGGGACGACCGGCGGTGCCCTCCACTTT. Its protein is CASRREPGTTGGALHF.

The genes are TRBV5-1 and TRBJ2-5, with D perhaps matching TRBD1 (6 bases). V was trimmed by 3 bases and J by 1 base, leaving 13 bases between them. The germline V gene has CDR1 SGHRS and CDR2 YFSETQ. This CDR3 has 15 residues. The CDR3 loop reads CASSSGPGVQETQYF. CDR3 nucleotide sequence: TGCGCCAGCAGCTCCGGACCAGGGGTCCAAGAGACCCAGTACTTC.

This sequence joins TRBV7-2 and TRBJ2-7; unclear D gene. Deletions cut 3 bases from V and 1 base from J, with 13 bases between. CDR3 length: 15 amino acids. CDR1 SGHTA and CDR2 FQGNSA come from the germline V gene. The CDR3 spells CASSFKNWVSYEQYF. In nucleotides, the CDR3 is TGTGCCAGCAGCTTTAAGAACTGGGTTTCCTACGAGCAGTACTTC.

This clonotype has ten or more counts. The V gene is TRBV20-1, the J gene TRBJ2-3, with 10 bases lining up with TRBD1. This CDR3 is built from 15 residues. Looked up from germline, CDR1 is DFQATT and CDR2 is SNEGSKA (reference sequence). The junction had 14 bases not matched to a gene; V was cut back by 6 bases and J by 8 bases. CDR3: CSAQEGQGTLRTQYF. In DNA form, the CDR3 reads TGCAGTGCCCAAGAGGGACAGGGGACCCTCCGTACGCAGTATTTT.

Only a few counts were recorded for this clonotype. This chain uses TRBV4-1 with TRBJ1-2; 8 bases are shared with TRBD1. The CDR3 has 17 residues. V dropped 4 bases and J dropped 3; count of bases not matched to a gene: 13. The germline V gene has CDR1 MGHRA and CDR2 YSYEKL. The CDR3 is CASSPTLNDRGDYGYTF. In DNA form, the CDR3 reads TGCGCCAGCAGCCCCACGCTAAACGACAGGGGAGACTATGGCTACACCTTC.

This chain links TRBV29-1 with TRBJ2-3; no clear D. The CDR3 extends over 14 amino acids. V was cut by 8 bases and J by 1 base, with 16 bases left in between. Germline lookup yields CDR1 SQVTM and CDR2 ANQGSEA. CDR3 coding DNA: TGCAGCACATCACGACTGTCAGGCACAGATACGCAGTATTTT. Protein sequence: CSTSRLSGTDTQYF.

This sequence joins TRBV20-1 and TRBJ2-7; D is unclear. CDR1 and CDR2 from the germline V gene are DFQATT and SNEGSKA (reference sequence). The ends were cut back, 3 bases at V and 5 bases at J, with 5 bases in the middle. The CDR3 sequence is 10 residues long. CDR3 in amino acids: CSASRHEQYF. As DNA, the CDR3 is TGCAGTGCTAGTAGGCACGAGCAGTACTTC.

The rearrangement uses TRBV24-1 and TRBJ2-1; the match to TRBD2 covers 8 bases. The CDR3 runs 14 residues. Per germline, CDR1 KGHDR and CDR2 SFDVKD. J lost 5 bases, V lost 6 bases, and 5 bases had no gene match. DNA for the CDR3: TGTGCCACCAGTCTTAGCGGGACTAACAATGAGCAGTTCTTC. This encodes CATSLSGTNNEQFF.

The V call is TRBV29-1, the J call TRBJ2-7; 9 nucleotides line up with TRBD1. V trimming: 1 base; J trimming: 1 base; junction bases outside the gene matches: 5. The length of the CDR3 is 15 residues. Germline assignment: CDR1 SQVTM and CDR2 ANQGSEA. The CDR3 reads CSVEGGTGLSYEQYF. The CDR3 DNA sequence: TGCAGCGTTGAAGGTGGGACAGGGTTGTCCTACGAGCAGTACTTC.

In this sample, this clonotype turned up a few times. The chain employs TRBV6-5 and TRBJ2-1; the match to TRBD2 covers 8 bases. Germline lookup yields CDR1 MNHEY and CDR2 SVGAGI. CDR3 length: 16 amino acids. Trimming at V came to 0 bases and at J to 2 bases, leaving 3 bases not matched to a gene. CDR3 sequence (DNA): TGTGCCAGCAGTTACTCTGGGCGGGGGGCCTACAATGAGCAGTTCTTC. Protein sequence: CASSYSGRGAYNEQFF.

A few counts support this clonotype. This chain links TRBV6-1 with TRBJ2-5; D is possibly TRBD2 (5 bases). Germline assignment: CDR1 MNHNS and CDR2 SASEGT. CDR3 length: 13 residues. V was shortened by 5 bases and J by 5 bases, with 12 bases between the two germline ends. The CDR3 region is CASSTGNWETQYF. In nucleotides, the CDR3 is TGTGCCAGCAGTACGGGAAATTGGGAGACCCAGTACTTC.

There are a few counts of this clonotype. CDR3 bases: TGTGCCAGCAGCGTAGGAGCTGGACTCACCGGGGAGCTGTTTTTT. It yields the protein CASSVGAGLTGELFF. This chain uses TRBV9 with TRBJ2-2; D perhaps matches TRBD2 (5 bases). Germline V CDR1 and CDR2: SGDLS, YYNGEE. V was trimmed by 0 bases and J by 4 bases, leaving 10 bases between them. The CDR3 totals 15 residues.

Many counts were recorded for this clonotype. This chain connects TRBV5-6 to TRBJ2-2, with D possibly being TRBD2 (6 bases). The ends were cut back, 0 bases at V and 0 bases at J, with 6 bases in the middle. The CDR3 consists of 15 residues. CDR1 is SGHDT and CDR2 is YYEEEE in the germline V gene. The CDR3 here is CASSLGLANTGELFF. In nucleotides, the CDR3 is TGTGCCAGCAGCTTGGGACTAGCGAACACCGGGGAGCTGTTTTTT.

The table lists this clonotype with many counts. As DNA, the CDR3 is TGTGCCAGTGCAGGGGCAACTGAAGCTTTCTTT. Amino acids: CASAGATEAFF. The chain employs TRBV6-5 and TRBJ1-1; D perhaps matches TRBD1 (6 bases). Germline V gene sequence: CDR1 MNHEY, CDR2 SVGAGI. The CDR3 contains 11 residues. V lost 9 bases to trimming and J lost 5 bases, with 10 bases between them.

Note on this clonotype: The DNA is left out, because the CDR3 cannot be placed on it with certainty; the CDR3 is given as TCRdb lists it. The chain combines TRBV6-5 with TRBJ1-1; TRBD1 is the table's D call, not checked against the DNA. The CDR3 has 16 amino acids, counting both end residues. Germline CDR1 reads MNHEY; CDR2 reads SVGAGI. The CDR3 sequence is CASSYFGEGAGTEAFF.

The DNA for the CDR3 is TGTGCCACCAGCAGTCAGCGGGGGCGGGGGGAGCAGTACTTC. Translated: CATSSQRGRGEQYF. The chain recombines TRBV15 with TRBJ2-7; TRBD2 matches 8 bases. Per the germline V gene, CDR1 is LNHNV and CDR2 is YYDKDF (reference sequence). CDR3 length: 14 amino acids. Trimming at V came to 3 bases and at J to 7 bases, leaving 8 bases not matched to a gene.

The table lists this clonotype with a few counts. V and J are TRBV6-1 and TRBJ2-7; 7 nucleotides match TRBD1. This CDR3 has 15 amino acids. Trimming took 7 bases from V and 0 from J; bases not matched to a gene: 9. Germline CDR1 is MNHNS and CDR2 is SASEGT. CDR3 protein: CASTQTGTASYEQYF. The CDR3 bases are TGTGCCAGCACCCAAACCGGGACAGCCTCCTACGAGCAGTACTTC.

The chain employs TRBV6-1 and TRBJ2-7; TRBD1 or TRBD2 may be the D gene (5 bases each). The CDR3 covers 14 residues. Deletions cut 6 bases from V and 2 bases from J, with 14 bases between. CDR1 and CDR2 from the germline V gene are MNHNS and SASEGT. The CDR3 sequence is CASRSGTSTYEQYF. The CDR3 nucleotides read TGTGCCAGCAGGTCCGGGACCTCCACCTACGAGCAGTACTTC.

This chain joins TRBV4-1 and TRBJ2-1; D may correspond to TRBD1 or TRBD2 (5 bases each). Deletions cut 0 bases from V and 8 bases from J, with 8 bases between. Germline lookup yields CDR1 MGHRA and CDR2 YSYEKL. CDR3 size: 13 residues. The CDR3 sequence is CASSQEGDDEQFF. As DNA, the CDR3 is TGCGCCAGCAGCCAAGAAGGGGACGATGAGCAGTTCTTC.

This clonotype was recorded at least ten times. The rearrangement joins TRBV29-1 to TRBJ2-5; D is unclear. V dropped 6 bases and J dropped 7 bases, with 9 bases sitting between them. The CDR3 is 10 residues long. Germline V CDR1 and CDR2: SQVTM, ANQGSEA. CDR3 in DNA: TGCAGCGTATCGGAGCGGACCCAGTACTTC. It specifies CSVSERTQYF.

The CDR3 coding sequence is TGTGCCACCAGCAGAAGGAGGGGAGGGGGAAGCACAGATACGCAGTATTTT. Its protein is CATSRRRGGGSTDTQYF. The chain uses TRBV15 and TRBJ2-3; D perhaps matches TRBD2 (7 bases). The CDR3 spans 17 residues. V lost 2 bases and J 0 bases, leaving 15 bases between the germline ends. Germline V gene lookup returns CDR1 LNHNV and CDR2 YYDKDF (reference sequence).

This chain uses TRBV7-8 with TRBJ2-7; D is ambiguous. This CDR3 has 15 residues. V dropped 1 base and J dropped 3 bases, with 13 bases sitting between them. Germline V gives CDR1 SGHVS, CDR2 FQNEAQ. CDR3 loop: CASSLDLGNHYEQYF. Here the CDR3 DNA reads TGTGCCAGCAGCTTAGATCTGGGGAACCACTACGAGCAGTACTTC.

The chain combines TRBV7-9 with TRBJ1-1; D not resolved. Germline CDR1 reads SEHNR; CDR2 reads FQNEAQ (reference sequence). The V gene lost 5 bases and the J gene lost 0 bases, with 10 bases spanning the gap. The CDR3 consists of 14 residues. CDR3 loop: CASSPRRVNTEAFF. CDR3 sequence (DNA): TGTGCCAGCAGCCCCCGAAGGGTGAACACTGAAGCTTTCTTT.

The J gene is TRBJ2-2, the V gene TRBV5-1; either TRBD1 or TRBD2 may supply D (5 bases each). From germline, CDR1 is SGHRS and CDR2 YFSETQ. The CDR3 contains 14 residues. V lost 7 bases and J lost 4, with 14 bases in between. Written as DNA, the CDR3 is TGCGCCAGCCAATCCTTTGGGGGCACCGGGGAGCTGTTTTTT. Protein sequence: CASQSFGGTGELFF. Full variable domain (outside the CDR3, taken from reference TRBV5-1 and TRBJ2-2): KAGVTQTPRYLIKTRGQQVTLSCSPISGHRSVSWYQQTPGQGLQFLFEYFSETQRNKGNFPGRFSGRQFSNSRSEMNVSTLELGDSALYLCASQSFGGTGELFFGEGSRLTVL.